These T cell receptor beta chains were read from a single sample in a study of cytotoxic CD8 clonotypes in ibrutinib-treated CLL. Sequenced by immunoSEQ multiplex PCR; TCRdb stores in-frame clones only, minus some. The sample lists approximately 23,000 clones, around 74% seen once, with 7.2% in the top ten. The material was PBMCs, obtained before ibrutinib treatment. These receptor sequences come from a human donor with chronic lymphocytic leukemia. Each CDR3 is given with its conserved first and last residue. Each record gives: CDR3 length, D gene, V gene, J gene, clone size, CDR3 protein, CDR3 DNA. A D gene is named only where the DNA matches it firmly. Clone size appears in some rows only: once, few, many, or a class for an expanded clone.

14	TRBD1	TRBV19	TRBJ1-5	NA	CASRGAQGFQPQHF	TGTGCCAGTAGGGGTGCACAGGGGTTTCAGCCCCAGCATTTT
15	NA	TRBV5-1	TRBJ1-2	NA	CASSLWLGTNYGYTF	TGCGCCAGCAGCTTGTGGTTAGGGACTAACTATGGCTACACCTTC
14	TRBD1	TRBV2	TRBJ1-5	NA	CASRVDRVNQPQHF	TGTGCCAGCAGGGTGGACAGGGTCAATCAGCCCCAGCATTTT
14	NA	TRBV5-5	TRBJ1-2	NA	CASSSDPGGYGYTF	TGTGCCAGCAGCTCGGACCCGGGCGGGTATGGCTACACCTTC
13	TRBD1	TRBV19	TRBJ2-3	NA	CATGDRNTDTQYF	TGTGCCACCGGGGACAGAAACACAGATACGCAGTATTTT
12	TRBD1	TRBV6-6	TRBJ1-2	NA	CASSYAQGDRGF	TGTGCCAGCAGTTACGCCCAGGGGGACAGGGGCTTC
14	NA	TRBV27	TRBJ1-1	NA	CASTPRGGSAEAFF	TGTGCCAGTACCCCACGTGGGGGCTCCGCTGAAGCTTTCTTT
16	TRBD2	TRBV15	TRBJ2-1	once	CATSRGTSGGGGEQFF	TGTGCCACCAGCAGAGGGACTAGCGGGGGGGGCGGTGAGCAGTTCTTC
11	NA	TRBV5-1	TRBJ1-1	NA	CATRENTEAFF	TGCGCCACCAGAGAAAACACTGAAGCTTTCTTT
15	TRBD1	TRBV9	TRBJ2-7	NA	CASSVDRGPTYEQYF	TGTGCCAGCAGCGTGGACAGGGGGCCGACCTACGAGCAGTACTTC
8	NA	TRBV7-9	TRBJ1-1	NA	CSYTEAFF	TGTTCATACACTGAAGCTTTCTTT
16	NA	TRBV6-5	TRBJ2-3	NA	CASSYSGRVATDTQYF	TGTGCCAGCAGTTACTCGGGCAGGGTCGCGACAGATACGCAGTATTTT
13	NA	TRBV5-1	TRBJ2-3	few	CASSLTGADTQYF	TGCGCCAGCAGCTTGACGGGGGCAGATACGCAGTATTTT
16	TRBD1	TRBV4-2	TRBJ1-1	few	CASSQVKQGRGAEAFF	TGTGCCAGCAGCCAAGTGAAACAGGGGAGAGGGGCTGAAGCTTTCTTT